This T cell receptor beta chain was identified in a study of OX40 agonist ivuxolimab in advanced cancers. Study details: In this trial design, patients received ivuxolimab intravenously at 0.01 to 10 mg/kg every 2 weeks. A male proportion of approximately 83% was recorded, with mean age 60 years and range about 23 to 80.

This clone was picked up one time. Its antigen is unidentified. Overall study results and limits: Among the lowest levels of clonal expansion were found in partial responders at 0.1-3.0 mg/kg.

Germline V gives CDR1 SGHTA, CDR2 FQGNSA. The CDR3 length is 15 residues. V gave up 3 bases and J gave up 0 bases, with 11 bases separating them. Here immunoSEQ multiplex PCR was the method, and the copy in TCRdb shows in-frame clones only, minus some. The sample carries fewer than 130,000 clones, more than 70% recorded once. The sequences come from CD4+ or CD8+ T cells sorted from blood, collected in a trial of the OX40 agonist ivuxolimab. This chain uses TRBV7-2 with TRBJ1-1; D gene unclear. This sequence originates from an adult with an advanced solid tumor such as melanoma, head and neck, liver or kidney cancer. The CDR3 here is CASSFHLNMNTEAFF. CDR3 coding DNA: TGTGCCAGCAGCTTCCACTTGAATATGAACACTGAAGCTTTCTTT.